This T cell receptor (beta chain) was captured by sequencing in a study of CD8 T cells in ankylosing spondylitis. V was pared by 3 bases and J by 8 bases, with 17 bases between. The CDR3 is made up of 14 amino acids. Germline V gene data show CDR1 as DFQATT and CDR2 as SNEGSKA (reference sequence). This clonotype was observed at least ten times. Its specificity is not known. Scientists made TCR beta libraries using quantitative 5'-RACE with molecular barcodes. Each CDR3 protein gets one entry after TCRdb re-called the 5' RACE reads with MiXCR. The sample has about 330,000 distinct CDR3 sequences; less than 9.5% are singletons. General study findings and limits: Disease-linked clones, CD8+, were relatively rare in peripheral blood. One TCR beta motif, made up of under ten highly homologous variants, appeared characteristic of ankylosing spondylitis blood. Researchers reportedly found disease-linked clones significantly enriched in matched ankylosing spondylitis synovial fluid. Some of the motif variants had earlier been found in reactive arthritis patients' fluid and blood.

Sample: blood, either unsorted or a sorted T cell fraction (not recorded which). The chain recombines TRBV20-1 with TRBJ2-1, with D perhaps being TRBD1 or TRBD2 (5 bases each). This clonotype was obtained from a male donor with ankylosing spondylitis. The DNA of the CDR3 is TGCAGTGCTAGGGGACCTGAGTTGGCCGATGAGCAGTTCTTC. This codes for CSARGPELADEQFF.